The entry below gives a single T cell receptor beta chain sequence along with its context. Its antigen remains unidentified. No base quality values were provided; no much bigger clone lies one nucleotide off. The CDR3 sequence holds 14 residues, the cysteine and phenylalanine included. Of the read, only the CDR3 DNA is kept; its 42 bases are in frame from base 1. Sequences SGHVS (CDR1) and FNYEAQ (CDR2) are obtained from the germline V gene. The V and J ends are trimmed by 6 bases and 3 bases, leaving 12 bases between them. This sample is part of a study of early T cells in non-severe SARS-CoV-2 infection (dated by TCRdb to the early 2020s). With respect to the entire study: Bulk RNA from unsorted whole blood was used for TCR sequencing, so alpha and beta chains could not be paired. The paper as a whole reports these results and caveats: VDJdb matching was skewed toward anti-spike CD8 responses and likely underestimated virus-specific expansions, missing private and CD4 specificities.

This was a case-control study nested in a cohort of healthcare workers in London, UK, who had nasopharyngeal swab PCR tests and blood samples taken every week. Healthcare workers were recruited between 23 and 31 March 2020, during the week of the UK lockdown, and were followed weekly for up to roughly 15 weeks. The method behind the library was 5' RACE. The sequencer was a NextSeq 500. Unique molecular identifiers were attached to individual cDNA molecules in the TCR library protocol so that sequencing error and PCR bias could be corrected. Sequencing covered both TCR alpha and beta chains, and within each sample the abundances of alpha and beta sequences were tightly co-correlated. The source study handled its data this way. Decombinator V4 was used to annotate the V gene, J gene and CDR3 of the TCR sequences. Expanded TCRs were defined as changing significantly between any two time points under a Poisson model with p below 0.0001. TCR abundances were normalised to the total number of TCRs sequenced per sample and were expressed as counts per million. MAIT TCRs were defined by TRAV1-2 paired with TRAJ12, TRAJ20 or TRAJ33, and iNKT TCRs by TRAV10 paired with TRAJ18. VDJdb, accessed 1 November 2021, was searched for CMV, EBV and SARS-CoV-2 annotated TCRs, excluding TCRs annotated for multiple antigens. TCRdb reran the public reads through fastp at Q25 and MiXCR, keeping productive beta chains. Identical CDR3 proteins give one entry, which carries the most common genes and DNA. In this record, the V and J calls reflect TCRdb's handling and not the investigators' own analysis. The sample has approximately 69,000 distinct CDR3 sequences on record, roughly 10% of them singletons. Around 6% of the sample comes from the top ten.

The sequencing used whole blood, collected at baseline. The receptor comes from an adult who was a healthcare worker with PCR-confirmed SARS-CoV-2 infection or an uninfected control (not recorded which). The chain was built from TRBV7-6 and TRBJ2-1, with the D gene too uncertain to name. CDR3 region: CASSASLRYNEQFF. The nucleotides are TGTGCCAGCAGTGCTAGTCTACGCTACAATGAGCAGTTCTTC.